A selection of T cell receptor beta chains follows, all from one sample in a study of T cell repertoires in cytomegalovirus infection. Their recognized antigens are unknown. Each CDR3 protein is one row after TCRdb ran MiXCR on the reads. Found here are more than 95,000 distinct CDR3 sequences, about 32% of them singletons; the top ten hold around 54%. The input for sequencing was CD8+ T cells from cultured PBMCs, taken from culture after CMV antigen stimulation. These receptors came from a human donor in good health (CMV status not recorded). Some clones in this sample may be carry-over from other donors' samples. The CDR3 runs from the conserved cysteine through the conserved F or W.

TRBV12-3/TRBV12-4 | CASSSQDVVPETQYF
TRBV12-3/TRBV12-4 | CASSSGTGGLPPKISSYEQYF
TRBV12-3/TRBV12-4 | CASSEASISNEQFF
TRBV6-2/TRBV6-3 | CASKDSKIEKLFF
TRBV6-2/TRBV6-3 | CASNSARGYGYTF
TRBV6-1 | CASSEAWTSGGAYNEQFF
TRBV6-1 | CASSEAEWNYGYTF
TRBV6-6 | CASSYEAGASTEAFF
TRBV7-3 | CASSSLAGATDTQYF
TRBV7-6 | CASSPGGGYEQYF
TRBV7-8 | CASSLVVTEEPYEQYF
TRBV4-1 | CASSPRVGTEAFF
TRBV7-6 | CASSLDQYQPQHF
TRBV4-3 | CASSQEATGSMNTEAFF
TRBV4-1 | CASSQDQWREPQHF
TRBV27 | CASRPSSLNTEAFF
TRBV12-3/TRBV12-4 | CASSLAGHVAGTGELFF
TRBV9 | CASSVGTGEQPQHF
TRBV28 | CASSLTGDGQETQYF
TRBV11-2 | CASSEGQGSKLFF
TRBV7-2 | CASSKDRGNSPLHF
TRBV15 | CATSSETGGPYEQYF
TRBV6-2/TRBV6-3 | CASQSSYNEQFF
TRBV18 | CASSPGSIYGYTF
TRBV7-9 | CASSRTGTGSWNEQFF
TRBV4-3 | CASSQEVGSDLAKNIQYF
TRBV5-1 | CASRLGTGLVNEQFF
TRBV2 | CASKWTGGNYEQYF
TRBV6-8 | CASSPNQNTEAFF
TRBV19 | CASSIGRQLNTEAFF
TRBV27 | CASSLSISGNTIYF
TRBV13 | CASSLTDRELNTEAFF
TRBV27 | CASSLLIGGGNEQFF
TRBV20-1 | CSANPRLAETQYF
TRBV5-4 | CASRKEADTQYF
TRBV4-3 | CASSQDLTSSTGELFF
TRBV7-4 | CASSLAVGQGMEQFF
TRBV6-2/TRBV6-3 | CATRATSIYGYTF
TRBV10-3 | CAISLAGGNEQFF
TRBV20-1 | CSARDSDRGLMNYGYTF
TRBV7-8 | CASSLGTGEQYF
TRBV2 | CARQRGPSSYEQYF
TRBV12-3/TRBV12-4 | CASRTTLRTDAQAFF
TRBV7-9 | CASSSPGIASDLYGYTF
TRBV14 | CASSQDLGSGGREQYF
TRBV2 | CATTAQVGYTDTQYF
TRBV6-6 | CASSKLSSPGGNQPQHF
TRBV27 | CASSLSPAGREQYF
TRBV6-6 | CASELQIFSGNTIYF
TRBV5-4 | CASSSKTGGLDTQYF